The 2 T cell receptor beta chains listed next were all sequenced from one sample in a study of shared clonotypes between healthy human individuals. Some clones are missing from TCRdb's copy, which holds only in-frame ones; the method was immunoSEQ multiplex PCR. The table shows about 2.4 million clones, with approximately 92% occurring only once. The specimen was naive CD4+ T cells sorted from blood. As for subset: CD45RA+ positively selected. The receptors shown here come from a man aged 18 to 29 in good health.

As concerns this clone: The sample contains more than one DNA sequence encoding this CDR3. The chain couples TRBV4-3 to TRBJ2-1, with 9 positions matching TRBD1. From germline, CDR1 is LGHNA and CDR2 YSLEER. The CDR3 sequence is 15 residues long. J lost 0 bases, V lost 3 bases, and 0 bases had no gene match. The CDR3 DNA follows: TGCGCCAGCAGCCAGGACAGGGGCTCCTACAATGAGCAGTTCTTC. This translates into CASSQDRGSYNEQFF.

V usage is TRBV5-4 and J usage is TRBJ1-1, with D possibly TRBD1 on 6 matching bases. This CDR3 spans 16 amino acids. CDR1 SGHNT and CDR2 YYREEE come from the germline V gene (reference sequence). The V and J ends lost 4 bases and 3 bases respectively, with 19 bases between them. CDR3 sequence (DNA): TGTGCCAGCAGCCCGTTGGGGGGGGCGACGGACACTGAAGCTTTCTTT. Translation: CASSPLGGATDTEAFF. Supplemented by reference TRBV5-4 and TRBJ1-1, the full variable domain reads ETGVTQSPTHLIKTRGQQVTLRCSSQSGHNTVSWYQQALGQGPQFIFQYYREEENGRGNFPPRFSGLQFPNYSSELNVNALELDDSALYLCASSPLGGATDTEAFFGQGTRLTVV.